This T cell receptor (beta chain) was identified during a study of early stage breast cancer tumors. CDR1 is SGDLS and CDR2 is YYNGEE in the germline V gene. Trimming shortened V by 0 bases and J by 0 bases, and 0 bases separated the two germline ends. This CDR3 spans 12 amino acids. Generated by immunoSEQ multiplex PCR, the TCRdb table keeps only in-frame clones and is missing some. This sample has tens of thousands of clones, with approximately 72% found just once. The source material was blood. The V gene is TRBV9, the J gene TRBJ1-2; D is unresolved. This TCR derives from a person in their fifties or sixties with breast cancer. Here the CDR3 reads CASSVANYGYTF. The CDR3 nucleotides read TGTGCCAGCAGCGTAGCTAACTATGGCTACACCTTC.